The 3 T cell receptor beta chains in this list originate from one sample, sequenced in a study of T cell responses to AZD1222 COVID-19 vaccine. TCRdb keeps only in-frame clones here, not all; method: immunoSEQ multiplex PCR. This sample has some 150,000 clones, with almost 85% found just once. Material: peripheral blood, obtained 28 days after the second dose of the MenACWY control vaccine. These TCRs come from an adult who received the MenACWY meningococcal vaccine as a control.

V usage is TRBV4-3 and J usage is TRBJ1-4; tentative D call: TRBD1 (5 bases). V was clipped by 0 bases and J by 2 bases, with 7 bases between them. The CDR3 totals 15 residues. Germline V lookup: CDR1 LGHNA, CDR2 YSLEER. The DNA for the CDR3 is TGCGCCAGCAGCCAAGATCAGGGTACTAATGAAAAACTGTTTTTT. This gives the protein CASSQDQGTNEKLFF.

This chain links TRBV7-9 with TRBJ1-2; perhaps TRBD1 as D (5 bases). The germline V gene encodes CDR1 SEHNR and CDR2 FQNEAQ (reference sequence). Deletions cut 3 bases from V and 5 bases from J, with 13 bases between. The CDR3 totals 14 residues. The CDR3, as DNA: TGTGCCAGCAGCTTCAGAGGGGATGGGTATGGCTACACCTTC. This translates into CASSFRGDGYGYTF.

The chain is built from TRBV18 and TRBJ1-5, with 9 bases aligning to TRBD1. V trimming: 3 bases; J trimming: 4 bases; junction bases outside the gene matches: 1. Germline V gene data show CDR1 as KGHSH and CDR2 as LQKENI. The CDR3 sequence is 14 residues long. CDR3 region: CASSPGQGNQPQHF. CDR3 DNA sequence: TGTGCCAGCTCACCGGGACAGGGTAATCAGCCCCAGCATTTT.